This T cell receptor (beta chain) stems from a study of blood T cell repertoires in COVID-19. V lost 2 bases to trimming and J lost 8 bases, with 11 bases between them. CDR3 length equals 13 residues. Per germline, CDR1 LGHDT and CDR2 YNNKEL (reference sequence). This table comes from immunoSEQ multiplex PCR, and its TCRdb copy is limited to in-frame clones, with some not included. The repertoire holds 70,000 or so clones, with 82% as singletons. The chain combines TRBV3-1 (or the pseudogene TRBV3-2) with TRBJ2-3; maybe TRBD2 (6 bases). Sequenced material: peripheral blood. The clonotype comes from a human donor in a cohort sampled during active COVID-19. The CDR3 protein is CASSQFGGGTQYF. The CDR3 nucleotides are TGTGCCAGCAGCCAATTTGGGGGAGGTACGCAGTATTTT.